This TCR beta chain was captured by sequencing in a study of PD-1 blockade in classical Hodgkin lymphoma. Study-wide points: There was a significant rise in CD4+ TCR diversity by C4D1, with no such rise for CD8+. Possibly reflecting disease activity or prior therapy, repertoire differences have causes that remain undefined. The study reported lower baseline TCR diversity in newly diagnosed patients than in healthy donors.

Described time point: cycle 4 day 1 (C4D1), after more than five weeks of nivolumab. There was relapse after autologous stem cell transplantation in every patient, and there was variation in brentuximab vedotin exposure. Repertoires were generated with immunoSEQ multiplex PCR, while TCRdb's copy carries only in-frame clones and drops some. The repertoire has tens of thousands of clones, about 85% of them found once; the top ten carry approximately 8.4%. This clone has more than one count but fewer than ten. As yet, its antigen is unknown. This specimen was peripheral blood mononuclear cells (PBMCs), taken before the fourth cycle of nivolumab. The sequence came from a human donor with classical Hodgkin lymphoma.

The CDR3 DNA follows: TGTGCCAGCAGTCCGACAGAATCCTACGAGCAGTACTTC. Its protein product is CASSPTESYEQYF. The gene calls are TRBV4-2 and TRBJ2-7; perhaps TRBD1 as D (5 bases). This CDR3 is 13 amino acids long. The germline V gene has CDR1 LGHNA and CDR2 YNFKEQ. Between the trimmed V and J ends, which lost 6 bases and 1 base, there was a span of 10 bases.